The 2 T cell receptor beta chains reported below all come from one sample, sequenced in a study of T cell responses to AZD1222 COVID-19 vaccine. The method was immunoSEQ multiplex PCR; TCRdb's version includes in-frame clones alone and lacks a portion of them. The sample has tens of thousands of clones; about 88% are singletons. The sequencing here drew on peripheral blood, taken 28 days after the second AZD1222 dose. These receptors all stem from an adult who received the AZD1222 COVID-19 vaccine.

This clone was observed once. The chain carries TRBV29-1 and TRBJ1-3; D is unresolved. Trimming stripped 1 base from V and 5 bases from J, with 3 bases between. The CDR3 totals 11 residues. The V gene's germline CDR1 is SQVTM and CDR2 ANQGSEA. The CDR3 here is CSVEGRNTIYF. The CDR3 nucleotides read TGCAGCGTTGAAGGTCGAAACACCATATATTTT.

This clone has only a few counts. The V gene is TRBV29-1, the J gene TRBJ2-1, with 7 positions matching TRBD1. Germline values: CDR1 SQVTM, CDR2 ANQGSEA. V was clipped by 8 bases and J by 8 bases; unmatched bases: 12. CDR3 length equals 13 residues. The CDR3 DNA is TGCAGCCCTAAACTGACAGGGAAGGATGAGCAGTTCTTC. It specifies CSPKLTGKDEQFF.